These T cell receptor beta chains were read from a single sample in a study of T-cell memory formation after mild COVID-19. TCRdb ran MiXCR on the 5' RACE reads and lists one entry per CDR3 protein. The sample carries around 450,000 distinct CDR3 sequences, 20% recorded once. Input material: PBMCs or a T cell subset sorted from them (not recorded which). Receptors originate from an adult woman who had mild COVID-19 (a few samples of this study predate the infection). Cell type and time point are not known. CDR3s include the opening cysteine and the closing phenylalanine or tryptophan.

length: 15; J: TRBJ2-1; V: TRBV7-3; CDR3: CASSSPAGGSDEQFF
length: 15; J: TRBJ2-3; V: TRBV6-1; CDR3: CASSEGLAVTDTQYF
length: 15; J: TRBJ2-1; V: TRBV12-5; CDR3: CASGLGTGSYNEQFF
length: 14; J: TRBJ2-1; V: TRBV24-1; CDR3: CATSDYEREWEQFF
length: 12; J: TRBJ2-7; V: TRBV29-1; CDR3: CSARDRSYEQYF
length: 15; J: TRBJ2-7; V: TRBV5-6; CDR3: CASSPAGQGYYEQYF
length: 16; J: TRBJ2-3; V: TRBV5-5; CDR3: CASSEEASGSSDTQYF
length: 15; J: TRBJ2-5; V: TRBV12-3/TRBV12-4; CDR3: CASSKTLTSGETQYF
length: 15; J: TRBJ1-5; V: TRBV6-5; CDR3: CASSYSQGNDQPQHF
length: 10; J: TRBJ2-1; V: TRBV12-5; CDR3: CASAGSRKFF
length: 12; J: TRBJ2-1; V: TRBV20-1; CDR3: CSAISSYNEQFF
length: 16; J: TRBJ2-2; V: TRBV5-1; CDR3: CASSFNGGPNTGELFF
length: 17; J: TRBJ1-1; V: TRBV27; CDR3: CASSLFTVSGRATEAFF
length: 12; J: TRBJ1-1; V: TRBV5-1; CDR3: CASSSDHLEAFF
length: 16; J: TRBJ1-2; V: TRBV6-2/TRBV6-3; CDR3: CASSYSTLGTNYGYTF
length: 18; J: TRBJ2-4; V: TRBV4-1; CDR3: CASSQEPSLGLAKNIQYF
length: 15; J: TRBJ2-7; V: TRBV5-1; CDR3: CASRTSGRAGDEQYF
length: 15; J: TRBJ1-1; V: TRBV7-9; CDR3: CASSSLGRGWTEAFF
length: 13; J: TRBJ2-5; V: TRBV12-3/TRBV12-4; CDR3: CASRAGVGETQYF
length: 19; J: TRBJ2-1; V: TRBV20-1; CDR3: CSARDRVAGPRGSYNEQFF
length: 14; J: TRBJ2-1; V: TRBV7-9; CDR3: CASRLAGAIDEQFF
length: 15; J: TRBJ1-2; V: TRBV7-2; CDR3: CASSLDIRRTYGYTF
length: 16; J: TRBJ1-1; V: TRBV3-1; CDR3: CASSPGRARVGTEAFF
length: 12; J: TRBJ2-3; V: TRBV2; CDR3: CASKTGGVTQYF
length: 13; J: TRBJ1-1; V: TRBV5-1; CDR3: CASSLRADSEAFF
length: 14; J: TRBJ1-5; V: TRBV19; CDR3: CASSLTGIGQPQHF
length: 13; J: TRBJ1-1; V: TRBV6-6; CDR3: CASSYDGTGEAFF
length: 16; J: TRBJ2-1; V: TRBV5-6; CDR3: CASSSGTGTALDEQFF
length: 14; J: TRBJ2-7; V: TRBV5-1; CDR3: CASSLVTGALEQYF
length: 15; J: TRBJ2-5; V: TRBV6-6; CDR3: CASSYLAGEGETQYF
length: 15; J: TRBJ2-1; V: TRBV6-2/TRBV6-3; CDR3: CASSRPGTGAREQFF
length: 14; J: TRBJ1-4; V: TRBV6-1; CDR3: CAFGDLDRDEKLFF
length: 12; J: TRBJ2-5; V: TRBV5-5; CDR3: CASSPARETQYF
length: 15; J: TRBJ1-1; V: TRBV6-5; CDR3: CASSSIQQGNTEAFF
length: 16; J: TRBJ2-5; V: TRBV4-3; CDR3: CASSQGSGATWETQYF
length: 13; J: TRBJ1-1; V: TRBV14; CDR3: CASSQDFSTEAFF